These 14 T cell receptor beta chains came from one sample sequenced in a study of CD8 T cells in ankylosing spondylitis. One entry per CDR3 protein, called by TCRdb with MiXCR from the 5' RACE reads. This table holds 150,000 to 200,000 distinct CDR3 sequences, 13% found once. The sequenced sample was blood, either unsorted or a sorted T cell fraction (not recorded which). The receptors were gathered from a female donor with ankylosing spondylitis or in good health (not recorded which).

In this sample, this clonotype turned up many times. The chain combines TRBV5-1 with TRBJ1-4; D perhaps matches TRBD1 (6 bases). V gave up 4 bases and J gave up 5 bases, with 12 bases separating them. CDR1 is SGHRS, CDR2 YFSETQ, per germline. CDR3 length: 14 amino acids. The CDR3, as DNA: TGCGCCAGCAGCCCCGGACAGAGAAATGAAAAACTGTTTTTT. Its protein product is CASSPGQRNEKLFF.

This clonotype was recorded a few times. The rearrangement links TRBV12-3 or TRBV12-4 to TRBJ2-7, with TRBD2 matching 9 bases. Trimming cost V 1 base and J 0 bases; bases outside gene matches: 7. This CDR3 comprises 17 residues. CDR3 residues: CASSLVGLAPSSYEQYF. The CDR3 coding sequence is TGTGCCAGCAGTTTAGTGGGACTAGCTCCGAGCTCCTACGAGCAGTACTTC.

This clonotype was counted between two and nine times. J is TRBJ2-1 and V is TRBV7-3, with TRBD2 identical over 10 bases. Germline CDR1 SGHTA, CDR2 FQGTGA. V lost 2 bases to trimming and J lost 7 bases; unmatched junction nucleotides: 11. The CDR3 consists of 17 residues. CDR3 bases: TGTGCCAGCAGCTTAGGAGCTAGCGGGAGCTCTGGGAATGAGCAGTTCTTC. This codes for CASSLGASGSSGNEQFF. The full variable domain, its missing parts supplied by reference TRBV7-3 and TRBJ2-1, is GAGVSQTPSNKVTEKGKYVELRCDPISGHTALYWYRQSLGQGPEFLIYFQGTGAADDSGLPNDRFFAVRPEGSVSTLKIQRTERGDSAVYLCASSLGASGSSGNEQFFGPGTRLTVL.

This clonotype was seen ten or more times. The rearrangement joins TRBV5-1 to TRBJ2-2; no definite D call. CDR1 is SGHRS and CDR2 is YFSETQ in the germline V gene. Trimming removed 4 bases from V and 0 bases from J, with 10 bases in between. The CDR3 loop spans 15 amino acids. The CDR3 loop is CASSTWAANTGELFF. CDR3 nucleotide sequence: TGCGCCAGCAGCACTTGGGCCGCGAACACCGGGGAGCTGTTTTTT.

This clonotype ranks as medium-sized (0.01 to 0.1%). The J gene is TRBJ2-2, the V gene TRBV24-1; D unclear. The germline V and J ends were trimmed by 7 bases and 2 bases, with 10 bases remaining between them. The CDR3 is 14 residues long. The germline V gene has CDR1 KGHDR and CDR2 SFDVKD. CDR3 nucleotides: TGTGCCACCAGGATTGGTTCTAACACCGGGGAGCTGTTTTTT. Residues: CATRIGSNTGELFF.

The chain carries TRBV19 and TRBJ1-4; D call uncertain. V was pared by 5 bases and J by 8 bases, with 9 bases between. The CDR3 is 12 residues long. CDR1 is LNHDA, CDR2 SQIVND, per germline (reference sequence). In nucleotides, the CDR3 is TGTGCCAGTAGTCTAACGGAAGAAAAACTGTTTTTT. This encodes CASSLTEEKLFF.

This clonotype was seen at least ten times. This chain connects TRBV12-3 or TRBV12-4 to TRBJ1-2, with D maybe TRBD1 (5 bases). Trimming took off 3 bases at V and 6 bases at J, with 14 bases between the two ends. This CDR3 has 14 amino acids. This CDR3 is CASSLSEGFDGYTF. In nucleotides, the CDR3 is TGTGCCAGCAGTTTGTCGGAGGGGTTTGATGGCTACACCTTC.

The chain combines TRBV5-1 with TRBJ2-5; D is perhaps TRBD1 (6 bases). V lost 2 bases to trimming and J lost 2 bases, with 13 bases between them. Germline lookup yields CDR1 SGHRS and CDR2 YFSETQ. This CDR3 spans 15 amino acids. The CDR3 protein is CASSFTGTQQETQYF. CDR3 DNA sequence: TGCGCCAGCAGCTTTACCGGGACACAGCAAGAGACCCAGTACTTC.

As concerns this clonotype: With a much larger clone just one base away, this may be a read error. The V gene is TRBV29-1, the J gene TRBJ2-7; the match to TRBD2 covers 7 bases. The V gene's germline CDR1 is SQVTM and CDR2 ANQGSEA. CDR3 length: 12 amino acids. CDR3 residues: CSVEEGRGEQNF. Written as DNA, the CDR3 is TGCAGCGTTGAAGAAGGTCGGGGGGAGCAGAACTTC.

This clonotype has at least ten counts. V is TRBV29-1 and J is TRBJ2-1; 7 nucleotides match TRBD2. V lost 5 bases, J lost 3 bases, and 7 bases stayed unmatched. This CDR3 comprises 14 residues. Per the germline V gene, CDR1 is SQVTM and CDR2 is ANQGSEA. CDR3 protein: CSVHTGRIYNEQFF. DNA for the CDR3: TGCAGCGTTCATACCGGGAGGATCTACAATGAGCAGTTCTTC.

Of note for this clonotype: This may be a read error: a much more frequent sequence differs by one nucleotide. V usage is TRBV5-1 and J usage is TRBJ2-1; D perhaps matches TRBD2 (6 bases). Germline V gives CDR1 SGHRS, CDR2 YFSETQ. The CDR3 has 15 residues. V was shortened by 0 bases and J by 5 bases, with 12 bases between the two germline ends. In DNA form, the CDR3 reads TGCGCCAGCAGCTTGGACGGGAGCCCCCACAATGAGCAGTTCTTC. This encodes CASSLDGSPHNEQFF.

About this clonotype: Given a much more abundant clone one base away, this may be a read error. This chain links TRBV29-1 with TRBJ1-1, with D possibly being TRBD1 (5 bases). The CDR3 is 13 residues long. Germline values: CDR1 SQVTM, CDR2 ANQGSEA. DNA of the CDR3: TGCAGTGGACGGGGGTTGATGGGCACTGAAGCTTTCTTT. Amino acid sequence: CSGRGLMGTEAFF.

Many counts were recorded for this clonotype. CDR3 region: CASSSDDYEQYF. In DNA, the CDR3 is TGCGCCAGCAGCTCGGACGACTACGAGCAGTACTTC. The chain combines TRBV5-1 with TRBJ2-7; D is unclear. V lost 3 bases to trimming and J lost 3 bases, with 7 bases between them. CDR3 length equals 12 residues. Per germline, CDR1 SGHRS and CDR2 YFSETQ.

This clonotype was detected many times. The chain carries TRBV5-1 and TRBJ2-5; TRBD2 agrees at 7 bases. The CDR3 has 14 amino acids. Germline V gene data show CDR1 as SGHRS and CDR2 as YFSETQ. The V and J ends lost 4 bases and 2 bases, in that order; junction bases with no gene match: 5. CDR3 protein: CASSGGVIQETQYF. CDR3 DNA: TGCGCCAGCAGCGGGGGGGTCATTCAAGAGACCCAGTACTTC.